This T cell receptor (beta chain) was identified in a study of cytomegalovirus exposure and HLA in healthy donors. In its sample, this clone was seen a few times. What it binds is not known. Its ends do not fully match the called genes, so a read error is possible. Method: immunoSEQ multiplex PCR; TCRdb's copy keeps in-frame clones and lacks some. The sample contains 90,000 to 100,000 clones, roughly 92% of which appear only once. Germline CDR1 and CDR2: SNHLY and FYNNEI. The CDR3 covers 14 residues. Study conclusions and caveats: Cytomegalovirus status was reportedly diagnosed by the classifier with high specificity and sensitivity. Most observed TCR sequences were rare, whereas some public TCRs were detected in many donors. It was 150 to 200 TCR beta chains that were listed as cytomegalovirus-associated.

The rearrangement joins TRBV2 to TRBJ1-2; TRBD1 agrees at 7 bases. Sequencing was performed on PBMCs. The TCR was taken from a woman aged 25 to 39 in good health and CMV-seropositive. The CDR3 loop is CAGRSVRGAYGYTF. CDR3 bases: TGTGCCGGCAGGTCTGTCAGGGGGGCCTATGGCTACACCTTC.